What follows describes a single T cell receptor beta chain. Original processing notes: Reference gene primer amplification yielded estimated nucleated cell counts. Only in-frame clones appear in the TCRdb table, and some are missing; sequencing was by immunoSEQ multiplex PCR. The DNA gave D and trimming, while V, J and clone size come from that table. The profile covers 63,000 or so clones, with roughly 81% appearing a single time and around a tenth taken by the ten largest. These data belong to a study of blood T cell repertoires in COVID-19. Looking at the study overall: Specimens from acute and convalescent COVID-19 originated in the United States, Italy and Spain.

Germline-derived CDR1 and CDR2 are SGHTA and FQGTGA. V lost 5 bases to trimming and J lost 13 bases; unmatched junction nucleotides: 19. The CDR3 totals 16 residues. This clonotype originated in a human donor in a cohort sampled during active COVID-19. The sample consisted of peripheral blood. V is TRBV7-3 and J is TRBJ2-1; 8 bases match TRBD2. In DNA, the CDR3 is TGTGCCAGCAGCCCCCGGGTAGCGGGACCACCCCAAGAACAGTTCTTC. Translated, it gives CASSPRVAGPPQEQFF.